This T cell receptor beta chain was recorded in a study of technical replicates of blood from a handful of donors. The germline gives CDR1 SGHRS, CDR2 YFSETQ. The CDR3 consists of 13 residues. V lost 4 bases, J lost 2 bases, and 9 bases lay in between. Assay: immunoSEQ multiplex PCR; the TCRdb copy retains only in-frame clones and omits some. The data contain approximately 66,000 clones, around nine tenths of them singletons. This clone was seen a single time. This receptor was identified in a human donor in good health. Some clones in this sample may be carry-over from other donors' samples. Sequenced input: PBMCs. This chain uses TRBV5-1 with TRBJ1-2; D is undetermined. CDR3 loop: CASSPTENYGYTF. The CDR3 DNA is TGCGCCAGCAGCCCAACAGAAAACTATGGCTACACCTTC.